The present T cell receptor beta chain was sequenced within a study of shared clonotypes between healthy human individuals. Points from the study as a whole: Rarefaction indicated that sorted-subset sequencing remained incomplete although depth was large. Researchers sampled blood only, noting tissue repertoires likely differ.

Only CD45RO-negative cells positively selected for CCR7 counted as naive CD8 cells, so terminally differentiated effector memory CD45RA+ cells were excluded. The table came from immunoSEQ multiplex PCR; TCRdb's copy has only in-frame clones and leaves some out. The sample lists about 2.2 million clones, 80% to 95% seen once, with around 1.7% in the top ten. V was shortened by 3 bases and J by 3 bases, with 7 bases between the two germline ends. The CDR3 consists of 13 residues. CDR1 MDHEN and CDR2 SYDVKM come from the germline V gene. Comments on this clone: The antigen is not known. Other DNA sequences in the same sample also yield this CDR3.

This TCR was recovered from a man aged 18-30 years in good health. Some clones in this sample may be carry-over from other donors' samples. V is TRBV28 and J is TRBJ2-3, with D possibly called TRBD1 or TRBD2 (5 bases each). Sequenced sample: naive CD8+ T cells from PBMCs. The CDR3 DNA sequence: TGTGCCAGCAGTTTGAGGGGAACAGATACGCAGTATTTT. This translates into CASSLRGTDTQYF. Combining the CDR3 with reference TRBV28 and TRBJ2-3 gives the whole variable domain DVKVTQSSRYLVKRTGEKVFLECVQDMDHENMFWYRQDPGLGLRLIYFSYDVKMKEKGDIPEGYSVSREKKERFSLILESASTNQTSMYLCASSLRGTDTQYFGPGTRLTVL.